This T cell receptor (beta chain) was sequenced for a study of T cell responses to AZD1222 COVID-19 vaccine. General study points: Sampling captured repertoires only after the peak T cell response. Females outnumbered males among donors, who were mostly white British; clonal diversity was possibly underestimated.

The method was immunoSEQ multiplex PCR; TCRdb's version includes in-frame clones alone and lacks a portion of them. Of approximately 120,000 clones listed, about 92% were seen once; the top ten hold approximately 1%. This CDR3 is 14 amino acids long. Germline CDR1 MNHEY, CDR2 SMNVEV (reference sequence). Trimming took 6 bases from V and 4 from J, leaving 13 bases between them. Points on this clone: Antigen unknown.

The specimen comprised peripheral blood, sampled on day 0 of AZD1222 vaccination. The chain has TRBV27 and TRBJ2-1, with a possible D match to TRBD1 (6 bases). This sequence originates from an adult in good health. As DNA, the CDR3 is TGTGCCAGCAGCCGAGTAGGACAGTACAATGAGCAGTTCTTC. It encodes CASSRVGQYNEQFF.